This T cell receptor (beta chain) was found in a study of T cell repertoires in cytomegalovirus infection. Study as a whole: Selected CMV epitopes included recently identified HLA-C-restricted ones as well as well-studied HLA-B-restricted ones. From public TCR beta signatures came an indication of both CMV infection and matching HLA type.

TCRdb used MiXCR to reprocess the reads, holding one entry per CDR3 protein. Here the sample spans about half a million distinct CDR3 sequences, roughly 43% being singletons. Details on this clonotype: The target antigen is unknown.

Germline V gene sequence: CDR1 SNHLY, CDR2 FYNNEI. V was shortened by 7 bases and J by 11 bases, with 14 bases between the two germline ends. CDR3 length: 11 residues. This rearrangement joins TRBV2 to TRBJ1-1, with D uncertain. Sequences were derived from cultured PBMCs, sampled from culture after CMV antigen stimulation. The receptor comes from a human donor in good health (CMV status not recorded). Some clones in this sample may be carry-over from other donors' samples. The CDR3 region has the DNA TGTGCCAGCAAAATGGATGCTGTGGCTTTCTTT. The encoded protein is CASKMDAVAFF.